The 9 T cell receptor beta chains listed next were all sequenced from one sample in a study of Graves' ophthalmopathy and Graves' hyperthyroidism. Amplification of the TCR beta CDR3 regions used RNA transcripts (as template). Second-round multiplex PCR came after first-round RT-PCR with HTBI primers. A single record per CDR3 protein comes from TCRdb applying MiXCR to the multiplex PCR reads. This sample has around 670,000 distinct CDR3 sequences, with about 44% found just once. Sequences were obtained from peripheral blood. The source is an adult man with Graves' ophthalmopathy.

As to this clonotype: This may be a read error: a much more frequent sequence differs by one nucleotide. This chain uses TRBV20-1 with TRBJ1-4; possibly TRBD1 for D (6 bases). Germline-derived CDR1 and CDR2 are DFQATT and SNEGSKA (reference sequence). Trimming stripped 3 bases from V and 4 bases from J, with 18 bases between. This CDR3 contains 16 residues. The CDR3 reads CSASLPAGAHNEKLFF. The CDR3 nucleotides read TGCAGTGCTAGCCTCCCGGCGGGGGCGCATAATGAAAAACTGTTTTTT.

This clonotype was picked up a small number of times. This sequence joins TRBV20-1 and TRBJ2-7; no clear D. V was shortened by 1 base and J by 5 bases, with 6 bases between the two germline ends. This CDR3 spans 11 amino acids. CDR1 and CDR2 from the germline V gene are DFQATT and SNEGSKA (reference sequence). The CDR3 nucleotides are TGCAGTGCTAGAGGTAGGAACGAGCAGTACTTC. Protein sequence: CSARGRNEQYF.

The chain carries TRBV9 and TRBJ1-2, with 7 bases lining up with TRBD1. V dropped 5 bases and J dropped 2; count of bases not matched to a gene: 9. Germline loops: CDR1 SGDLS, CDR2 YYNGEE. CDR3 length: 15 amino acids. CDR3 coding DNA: TGTGCCAGCAGTTATACCGGGACAGACAACTATGGCTACACCTTC. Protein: CASSYTGTDNYGYTF.

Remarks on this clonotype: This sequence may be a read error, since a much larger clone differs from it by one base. Here the CDR3 reads CASSSGQTAHGYTF. In nucleotides, the CDR3 is TGTGCCAGCAGCTCAGGACAGACGGCTCATGGCTACACCTTC. The V gene is TRBV7-9, the J gene TRBJ1-2; tentative D call: TRBD1 (6 bases). Deletions cut 4 bases from V and 6 bases from J, with 15 bases between. This CDR3 has 14 residues. Germline V gives CDR1 SEHNR, CDR2 FQNEAQ (reference sequence).

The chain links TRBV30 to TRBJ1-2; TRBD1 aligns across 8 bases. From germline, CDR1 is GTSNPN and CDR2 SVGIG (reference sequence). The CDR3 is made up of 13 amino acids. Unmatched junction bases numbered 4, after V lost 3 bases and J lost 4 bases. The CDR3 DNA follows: TGTGCCTGGAGACGGACAGGGTCCTATGGCTACACCTTC. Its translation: CAWRRTGSYGYTF.

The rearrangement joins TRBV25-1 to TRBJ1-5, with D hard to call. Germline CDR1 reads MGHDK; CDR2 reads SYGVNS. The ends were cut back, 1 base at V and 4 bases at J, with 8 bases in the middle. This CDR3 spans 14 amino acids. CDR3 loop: CASSELRENQPQHF. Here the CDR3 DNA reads TGTGCCAGCAGTGAATTAAGGGAGAATCAGCCCCAGCATTTT.

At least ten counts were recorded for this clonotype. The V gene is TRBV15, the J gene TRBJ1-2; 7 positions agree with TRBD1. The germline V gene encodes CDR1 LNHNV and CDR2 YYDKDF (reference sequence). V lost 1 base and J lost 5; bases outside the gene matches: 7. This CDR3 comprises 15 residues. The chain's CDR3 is CATSRGQGSSYGYTF. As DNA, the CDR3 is TGTGCCACCAGCAGAGGACAGGGTAGCTCATATGGCTACACCTTC.

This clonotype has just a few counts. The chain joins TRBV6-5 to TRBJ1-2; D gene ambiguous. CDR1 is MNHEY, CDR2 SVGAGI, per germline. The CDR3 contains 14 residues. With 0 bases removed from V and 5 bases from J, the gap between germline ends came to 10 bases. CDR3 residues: CASSYSVAGYGYTF. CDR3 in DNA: TGTGCCAGCAGTTACTCGGTTGCTGGTTATGGCTACACCTTC.

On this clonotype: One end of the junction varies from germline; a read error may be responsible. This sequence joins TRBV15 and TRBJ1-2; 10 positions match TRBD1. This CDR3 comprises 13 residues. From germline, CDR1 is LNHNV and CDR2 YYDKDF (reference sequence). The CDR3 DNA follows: TGTGCCAGCAGTACCCGGGACAGGGGACCCTTCGCCTTC. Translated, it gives CASSTRDRGPFAF.